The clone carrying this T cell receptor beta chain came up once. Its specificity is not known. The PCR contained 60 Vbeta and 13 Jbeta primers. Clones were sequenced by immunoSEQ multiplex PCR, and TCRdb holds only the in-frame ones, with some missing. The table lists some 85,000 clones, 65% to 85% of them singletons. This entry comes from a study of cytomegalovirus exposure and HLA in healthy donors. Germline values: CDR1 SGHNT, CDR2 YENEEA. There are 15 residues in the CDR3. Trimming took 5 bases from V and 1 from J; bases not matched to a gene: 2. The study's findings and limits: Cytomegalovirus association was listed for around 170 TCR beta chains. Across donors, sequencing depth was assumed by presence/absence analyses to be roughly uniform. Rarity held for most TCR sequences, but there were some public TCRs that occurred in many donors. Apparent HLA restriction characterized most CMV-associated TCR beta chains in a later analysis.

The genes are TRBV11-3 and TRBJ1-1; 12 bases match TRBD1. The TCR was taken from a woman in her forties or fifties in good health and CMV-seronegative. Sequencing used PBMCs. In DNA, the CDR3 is TGTGCCAGCAGCCCGGGACAGGGGGCGAACACTGAAGCTTTCTTT. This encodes CASSPGQGANTEAFF.